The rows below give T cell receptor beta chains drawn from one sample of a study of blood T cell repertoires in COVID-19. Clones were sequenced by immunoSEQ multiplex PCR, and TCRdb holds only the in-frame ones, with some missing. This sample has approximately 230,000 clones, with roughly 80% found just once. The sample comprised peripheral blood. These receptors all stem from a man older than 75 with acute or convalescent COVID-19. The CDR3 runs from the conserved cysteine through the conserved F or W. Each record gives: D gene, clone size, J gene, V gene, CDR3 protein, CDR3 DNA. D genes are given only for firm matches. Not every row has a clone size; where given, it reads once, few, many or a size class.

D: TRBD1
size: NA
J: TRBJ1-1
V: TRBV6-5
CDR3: CASSYWQTGMNTEAFF
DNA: TGTGCCAGCAGTTATTGGCAGACAGGGATGAACACTGAAGCTTTCTTT

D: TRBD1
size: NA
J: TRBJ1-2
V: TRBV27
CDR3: CASSPRDRWGANYGYTF
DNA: TGTGCCAGCAGTCCAAGGGACAGGTGGGGGGCTAACTATGGCTACACCTTC

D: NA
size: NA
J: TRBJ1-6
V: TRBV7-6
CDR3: CASSLGRVRSYNSPLHF
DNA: TGTGCCAGCAGCTTAGGGCGGGTACGATCCTATAATTCACCCCTCCACTTT

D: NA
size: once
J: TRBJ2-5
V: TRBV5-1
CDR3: CASTLTSAAKETQYF
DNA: TGCGCCAGCACCCTTACATCCGCGGCCAAAGAGACCCAGTACTTC

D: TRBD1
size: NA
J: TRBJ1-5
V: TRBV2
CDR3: CASSYSRQGGNQPQHF
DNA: TGTGCCAGCAGCTACTCGCGGCAGGGGGGAAATCAGCCCCAGCATTTT

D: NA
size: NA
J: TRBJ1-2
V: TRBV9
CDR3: CASSPDRSTGFYGYTF
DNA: TGTGCCAGCAGCCCTGACAGAAGTACTGGGTTCTATGGCTACACCTTC

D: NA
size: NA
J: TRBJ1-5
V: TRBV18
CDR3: CASSKQGRGNQPQHF
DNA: TGTGCCAGCTCAAAACAGGGAAGGGGCAATCAGCCCCAGCATTTT

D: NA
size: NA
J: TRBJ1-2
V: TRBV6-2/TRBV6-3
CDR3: CASSYWRDVAGGYTF
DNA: TGTGCCAGCAGTTACTGGAGGGATGTGGCAGGAGGCTACACCTTC

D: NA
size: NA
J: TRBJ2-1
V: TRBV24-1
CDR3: CATSARGTALNEQFF
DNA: TGTGCCACCAGTGCACGCGGGACAGCCTTAAATGAGCAGTTCTTC

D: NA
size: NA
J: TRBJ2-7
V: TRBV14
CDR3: CASSQDWGRAHEQYF
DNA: TGTGCCAGCAGCCAAGATTGGGGCAGGGCCCACGAGCAGTACTTC

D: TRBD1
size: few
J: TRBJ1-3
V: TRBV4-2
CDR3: CASRTGGGSGNTIYF
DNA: TGTGCCAGCAGAACAGGGGGCGGATCTGGAAACACCATATATTTT

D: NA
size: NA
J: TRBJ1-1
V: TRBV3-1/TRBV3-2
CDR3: CASSPSMNTEAFF
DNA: TGTGCCAGCAGCCCCAGTATGAACACTGAAGCTTTCTTT

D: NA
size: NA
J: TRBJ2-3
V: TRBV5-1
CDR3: CASSLDWPNTDTQYF
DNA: TGCGCCAGCAGCTTGGATTGGCCAAACACAGATACGCAGTATTTT

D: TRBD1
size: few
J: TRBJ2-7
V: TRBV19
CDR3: CASRSGQGTYEQYF
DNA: TGTGCCAGTAGAAGTGGACAGGGCACCTACGAGCAGTACTTC

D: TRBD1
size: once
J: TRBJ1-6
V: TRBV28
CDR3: CASRGQSFSPLHF
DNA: TGTGCCAGCAGGGGACAGTCATTTTCACCCCTCCACTTT

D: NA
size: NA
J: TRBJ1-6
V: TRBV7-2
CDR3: CASSLFLAGNSPLHF
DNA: TGTGCCAGCAGCTTATTTCTGGCAGGAAATTCACCCCTCCACTTT

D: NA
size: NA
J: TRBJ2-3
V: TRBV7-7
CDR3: CASSLGSIRGTDTQYF
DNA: TGTGCCAGCAGCTTAGGATCGATTAGGGGAACAGATACGCAGTATTTT

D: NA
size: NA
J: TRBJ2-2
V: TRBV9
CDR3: CASKQGNTGELFF
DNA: TGTGCCAGCAAACAGGGGAACACCGGGGAGCTGTTTTTT

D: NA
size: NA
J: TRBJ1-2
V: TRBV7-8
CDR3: CASGRQSPVVYGYTF
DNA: TGTGCCAGCGGCAGACAGAGCCCTGTGGTATATGGCTACACCTTC

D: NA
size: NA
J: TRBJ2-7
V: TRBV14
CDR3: CASSRGQVTEQYF
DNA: TGTGCCAGCAGCCGGGGGCAGGTAACCGAGCAGTACTTC

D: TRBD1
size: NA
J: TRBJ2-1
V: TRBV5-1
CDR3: CASRVFGERGRGEQFF
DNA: TGCGCCAGCAGGGTATTTGGGGAGAGGGGGCGAGGTGAGCAGTTCTTC

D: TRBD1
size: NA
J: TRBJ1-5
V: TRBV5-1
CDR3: CASSPGQGAHNQPQHF
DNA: TGCGCCAGCAGCCCAGGACAGGGGGCCCACAATCAGCCCCAGCATTTT

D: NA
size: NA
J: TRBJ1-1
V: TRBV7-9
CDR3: CASSLGNRVRTEAFF
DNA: TGTGCCAGCAGCTTAGGTAACAGGGTGAGGACTGAAGCTTTCTTT

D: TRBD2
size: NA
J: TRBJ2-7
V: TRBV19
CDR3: CASSIGQIGGEQYF
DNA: TGTGCCAGTAGTATTGGTCAGATCGGGGGGGAGCAGTACTTC

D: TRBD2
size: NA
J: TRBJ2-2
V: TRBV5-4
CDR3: CASSLNGGATGELFF
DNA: TGTGCCAGCAGCTTAAACGGGGGGGCAACCGGGGAGCTGTTTTTT

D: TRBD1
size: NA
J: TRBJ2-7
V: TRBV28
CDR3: CASSRTGRSSYEQYF
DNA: TGTGCCAGCAGCCGGACAGGGAGGAGCTCCTACGAGCAGTACTTC

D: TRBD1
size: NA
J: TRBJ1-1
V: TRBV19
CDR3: CASSIGGTGAMNTEAFF
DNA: TGTGCCAGTAGTATTGGGGGGACAGGGGCCATGAACACTGAAGCTTTCTTT

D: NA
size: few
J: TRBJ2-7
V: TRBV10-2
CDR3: CASSLRGHEQYF
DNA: TGCGCCAGCAGCCTCAGGGGTCACGAGCAGTACTTC

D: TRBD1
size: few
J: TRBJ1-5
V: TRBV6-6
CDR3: CASDKQGVRNQPQHF
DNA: TGTGCCAGCGACAAACAGGGGGTCAGGAATCAGCCCCAGCATTTT

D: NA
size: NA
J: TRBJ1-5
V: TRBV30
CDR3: CAWAKKAGLSNQPQHF
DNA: TGTGCCTGGGCAAAAAAGGCAGGGCTTAGCAATCAGCCCCAGCATTTT

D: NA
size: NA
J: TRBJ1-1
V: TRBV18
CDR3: CASSPAQGHTEAFF
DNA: TGTGCCAGCTCACCAGCACAGGGCCACACCGAAGCTTTCTTT

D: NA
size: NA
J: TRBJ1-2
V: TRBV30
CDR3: CAWSPVGDGYTF
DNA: TGTGCCTGGAGCCCCGTCGGGGATGGCTACACCTTC

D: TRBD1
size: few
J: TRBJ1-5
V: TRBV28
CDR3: CATQGAGNQPQHF
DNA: TGTGCCACACAGGGGGCAGGCAATCAGCCCCAGCATTTT

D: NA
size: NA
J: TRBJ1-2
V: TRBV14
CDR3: CASSPQTTVNYGYTF
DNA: TGTGCCAGCAGCCCCCAGACGACAGTTAACTATGGCTACACCTTC

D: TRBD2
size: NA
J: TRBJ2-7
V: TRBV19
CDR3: CASSARTSGGPYEQYF
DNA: TGTGCCAGTAGTGCTCGTACTAGCGGGGGGCCCTACGAGCAGTACTTC

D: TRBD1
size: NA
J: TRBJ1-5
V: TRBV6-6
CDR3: CASSYGTVAGNQPQHF
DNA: TGTGCCAGCAGTTACGGGACAGTCGCGGGCAATCAGCCCCAGCATTTT

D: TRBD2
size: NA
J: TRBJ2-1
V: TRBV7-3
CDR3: CASSSLAGANDEQFF
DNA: TGTGCCAGCAGCTCTCTAGCGGGAGCTAACGATGAGCAGTTCTTC

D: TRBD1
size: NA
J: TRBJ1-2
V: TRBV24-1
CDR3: CATSRQGSNYGYTF
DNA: TGTGCCACCTCTAGACAGGGTTCTAACTATGGCTACACCTTC

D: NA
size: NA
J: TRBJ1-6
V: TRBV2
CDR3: CASSEGGLSSYNSPLHF
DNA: TGTGCCAGCAGTGAAGGGGGACTTAGCTCCTATAATTCACCCCTCCACTTT

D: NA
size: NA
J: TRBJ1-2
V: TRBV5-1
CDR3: CASSTVSQGADGYTF
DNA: TGCGCCAGCAGCACGGTTTCACAGGGTGCAGATGGCTACACCTTC

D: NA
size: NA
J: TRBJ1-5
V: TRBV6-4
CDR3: CASSHGANQPQHF
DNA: TGTGCCAGCAGTCATGGGGCAAATCAGCCCCAGCATTTT

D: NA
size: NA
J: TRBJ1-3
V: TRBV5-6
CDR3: CASSLSAYSGNTIYF
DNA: TGTGCCAGCAGCTTGTCTGCCTACTCTGGAAACACCATATATTTT

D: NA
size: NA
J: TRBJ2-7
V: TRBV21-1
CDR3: CASSKGLTGNSGRRPVF
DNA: TGTGCCAGCAGCAAAGGCTTAACAGGGAATAGCGGGAGGCGACCTGTTTTC

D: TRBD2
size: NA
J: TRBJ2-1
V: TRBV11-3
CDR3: CASSPGTSGVSYNEQFF
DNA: TGTGCCAGCAGCCCGGGGACTAGCGGCGTCTCCTACAATGAGCAGTTCTTC

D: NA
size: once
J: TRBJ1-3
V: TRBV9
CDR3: CASSVSSSGNTIYF
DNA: TGTGCCAGCAGCGTGAGTAGCTCTGGAAACACCATATATTTT